A selection of T cell receptor beta chains follows, all from one sample in a study of blood T cell repertoires in COVID-19. TCRdb's table, derived via immunoSEQ multiplex PCR, lists solely in-frame clones and lacks some. The data show roughly 120,000 clones, approximately 87% seen once. Input material: peripheral blood. The receptors were sampled from a man between 65 and 85 years old who had recovered from COVID-19. Each CDR3 is given with its conserved first and last residue. A D gene is named only where the DNA matches it firmly. Expanded clones get a size class; other rows say once, few or many, or leave the size out.

>.|TRBD1|TRBV15|TRBJ2-7
TGTGCCACCAGCAACGGACAGGGACTTGAGCAGTACTTC
CATSNGQGLEQYF
>few|.|TRBV29-1|TRBJ1-1
TGCAGCGTTGGTTGGGGGGGAAGTACTGAAGCTTTCTTT
CSVGWGGSTEAFF
>.|.|TRBV5-6|TRBJ2-1
TGTGCCAGCAGCTTGGTAGGGGGACCTTTCCAATACAATGAGCAGTTCTTC
CASSLVGGPFQYNEQFF
>.|.|TRBV20-1|TRBJ2-4
TGCAGTGCTAGAGGAGGCGGTTGGCAGTACTTC
CSARGGGWQYF
>.|.|TRBV7-2|TRBJ2-3
TGTGCCAGCAGCTCCCGGGCCAGCGGGCCAGATACGCAGTATTTT
CASSSRASGPDTQYF
>.|TRBD1|TRBV9|TRBJ1-1
TGTGCCAGCAGCGTAGGTTCGGTGACAGGGGACACTGAAGCTTTCTTT
CASSVGSVTGDTEAFF
>.|.|TRBV4-1|TRBJ1-5
TGCGCCAGCAGCCAAGATCAGCGGCATTTCAATAGCAATCAGCCCCAGCATTTT
CASSQDQRHFNSNQPQHF
>.|TRBD2|TRBV10-3|TRBJ2-3
TGTGCCATCGGGGGGGAAACAGGTGCTAGCACAGATACGCAGTATTTT
CAIGGETGASTDTQYF
>once|TRBD1|TRBV5-1|TRBJ2-2
TGCGCCAGCAGCCGGACAGGGCAGGACGGGGAGCTGTTTTTT
CASSRTGQDGELFF
>.|.|TRBV29-1|TRBJ2-7
TGCAGCGTTGCCCCGGACAGCTACGAGCAGTACTTC
CSVAPDSYEQYF
>few|TRBD1|TRBV9|TRBJ1-3
TGTGCCAGCAGCGTAGCTACGGGACAGCACTCTGGAAACACCATATATTTT
CASSVATGQHSGNTIYF
>.|.|TRBV18|TRBJ2-5
TGTGCCAGCTCACCACCGAGGCAGCAAGAGACCCAGTACTTC
CASSPPRQQETQYF
>.|TRBD2|TRBV5-1|TRBJ2-7
TGCGCCAGCGGACTAGCTTCTGAGGCCTACGAGCAGTACTTC
CASGLASEAYEQYF
>.|.|TRBV5-1|TRBJ2-3
TGCGCCAGCAGCACCCTTGCCGTGGGAGGGGGAGATACGCAGTATTTT
CASSTLAVGGGDTQYF
>.|.|TRBV28|TRBJ2-2
TGTGCCAGCCCCTCGAACACCGGGGAGCTGTTTTTT
CASPSNTGELFF
>.|.|TRBV6-2/TRBV6-3|TRBJ2-1
TGTGCCAGCAGTGGCCTCGATGAGCAGTTCTTC
CASSGLDEQFF
>.|TRBD2|TRBV4-2|TRBJ2-7
TGTGCCAGCAGCCAAGTTTCAGGGACTAGCGGGACTCGGCAGTACTTC
CASSQVSGTSGTRQYF
>.|TRBD1|TRBV3-1/TRBV3-2|TRBJ2-3
TGTGCCAGCAGCTACAGGGGGACAGATACGCAGTATTTT
CASSYRGTDTQYF
>.|.|TRBV6-5|TRBJ1-2
TGTGCCAGTATGTCTGCGGGAACCTATGGCTACACCTTC
CASMSAGTYGYTF
>once|.|TRBV27|TRBJ2-5
TGTGCCAGCAGAGAGGCTTTTCGGAGGGTGGAGACCCAGTACTTC
CASREAFRRVETQYF
>.|.|TRBV6-1|TRBJ2-3
TGTGCCAGCAGTGAAGGGCAGGGATGGGCAGATACGCAGTATTTT
CASSEGQGWADTQYF
>.|.|TRBV28|TRBJ2-5
TGTGCCAGCAGTCTCTCAAGGAGAGAAAAAGAGACCCAGTACTTC
CASSLSRREKETQYF
>.|TRBD1|TRBV5-1|TRBJ1-5
TGCGCCAGCAGCATCGGACAGGGAGGTCAGCCCCAGCATTTT
CASSIGQGGQPQHF
>.|.|TRBV18|TRBJ2-7
TGTGCCAGCTCACTCGCGGCTTCCACCTACGAGCAGTACTTC
CASSLAASTYEQYF
>once|TRBD1|TRBV30|TRBJ2-3
TGTGCCTGGGAGACAGGGGAGACGCAGTATTTT
CAWETGETQYF
>.|.|TRBV11-2|TRBJ2-7
TGTGCCAGCAGCTTTTCTCCGTCTATAGCCTACGAGCAGTACTTC
CASSFSPSIAYEQYF
>.|TRBD1|TRBV5-1|TRBJ2-2
TGCGCCAGCAGCTTGGATGGACAGGGGGCTTACGGGGAGCTGTTTTTT
CASSLDGQGAYGELFF
>.|.|TRBV4-1|TRBJ2-4
TGCGCCAGCAGCCAAGATTGGGGCAGACCCCTGAAGTACTTC
CASSQDWGRPLKYF
>.|.|TRBV27|TRBJ2-7
TGTGCCAGCAGTTTATCGTCTGGGCCCTCCTACGAGCAGTACTTC
CASSLSSGPSYEQYF
>.|TRBD1|TRBV7-3|TRBJ1-1
TGTGCCAGCAGCTCGACAGGGTTTGGCACTGAAGCTTTCTTT
CASSSTGFGTEAFF
>.|TRBD1|TRBV27|TRBJ2-2
TGTGCCAGCAGTTGGGACAGACCCCGGACCGGGGAGCTGTTTTTT
CASSWDRPRTGELFF
>.|TRBD1|TRBV9|TRBJ1-2
TGTGCCAGCAGCCACAGGGGGGATGCTAACTATGGCTACACCTTC
CASSHRGDANYGYTF
>once|.|TRBV28|TRBJ1-4
TGTGCCAGCAGTTTTCCCCGGCGGGATGAAAAACTGTTTTTT
CASSFPRRDEKLFF